This T cell receptor beta chain was obtained from a study of lymphopenia after photon versus proton radiotherapy. Study conclusions and caveats: Authors raise, but do not show, better survival with proton therapy. Post-nadir diversity loss with photons came from oligoclonal expansion, particularly CD8+ Temra cells. Larger post-nadir TCR diversity loss correlated inversely with survival in deceased patients.

Profiled with immunoSEQ multiplex PCR; TCRdb holds only in-frame clones, not every one. The profile covers some 64,000 clones, with 87% appearing a single time and 10% to 15% taken by the ten largest. The CDR3 extends over 14 amino acids. J gave up 5 bases and V 6 bases, and 9 bases lay outside the gene matches. Germline V CDR1 and CDR2: MDHEN, SYDVKM. Note on this clone: The antigen is undetermined.

This chain joins TRBV28 and TRBJ2-7, with 8 bases identical to TRBD2. The sequence came from a man at least 80 years old with esophageal cancer. The material sequenced was peripheral blood, taken from a patient treated with proton-based radiotherapy. The CDR3, as DNA: TGTGCCAGCAGCCCCGGGACTAGAATGAACGAGCAGTACTTC. Protein product: CASSPGTRMNEQYF.